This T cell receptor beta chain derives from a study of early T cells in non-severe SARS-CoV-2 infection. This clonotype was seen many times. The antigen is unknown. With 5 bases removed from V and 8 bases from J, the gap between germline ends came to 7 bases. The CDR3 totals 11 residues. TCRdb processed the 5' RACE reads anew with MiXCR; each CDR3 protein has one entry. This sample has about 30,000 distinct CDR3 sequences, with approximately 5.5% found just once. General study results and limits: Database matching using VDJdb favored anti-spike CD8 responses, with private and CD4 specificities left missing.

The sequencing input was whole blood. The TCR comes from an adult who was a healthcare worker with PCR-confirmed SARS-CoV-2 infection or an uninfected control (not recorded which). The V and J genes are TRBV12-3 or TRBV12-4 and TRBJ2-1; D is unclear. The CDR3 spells CASSPSDEQFF. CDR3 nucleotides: TGTGCCAGCAGTCCTTCGGATGAGCAGTTCTTC.